This T cell receptor (beta chain) was profiled in a study of control samples from healthy donors and cancer patients. Comment on this clone: A read error may account for a junction end that differs from germline.

Using immunoSEQ multiplex PCR, the repertoire was profiled, and TCRdb retains in-frame clones only, with some absent. The table has just over 90,000 clones, 86% seen once. Sequencing used blood. The receptor was isolated from a woman aged 50 to 65 in good health.

The CDR3 loop reads CAGSLIGRNTEAFF. The CDR3 bases are TGTGCCGGCTCACTAATCGGACGGAACACTGAAGCTTTCTTT. The chain is built from TRBV18 and TRBJ1-1, with D hard to call. This CDR3 has 14 amino acids. In germline, CDR1 is KGHSH, CDR2 LQKENI.